Shown below are 26 T cell receptor beta chains from a single sample sequenced in a study of cytomegalovirus exposure and HLA in healthy donors. The PCR made use of 60 Vbeta and 13 Jbeta primers. Profiling relied on immunoSEQ multiplex PCR, and the TCRdb table lists in-frame clones only, not all of them. Of some 120,000 clones in the sample, 75% were seen once. The sequenced sample was PBMCs. Every receptor here comes from a woman between 18 and 29 years old in good health and CMV-seronegative.

This clone has just one count. This chain's CDR3 is CASRKGHSTDTQYF. CDR3 DNA: TGTGCCAGCAGGAAAGGACATAGCACAGATACGCAGTATTTT. This chain links TRBV2 with TRBJ2-3; D perhaps matches TRBD1 (5 bases). This CDR3 has 14 residues. V lost 6 bases and J 0 bases, leaving 10 bases between the germline ends. Germline CDR1 is SNHLY and CDR2 is FYNNEI.

The chain's CDR3 is CAISETPKGTVGNEQFF. The CDR3 DNA follows: TGTGCCATCAGTGAGACTCCTAAAGGGACAGTTGGAAATGAGCAGTTCTTC. The rearrangement uses TRBV10-3 and TRBJ2-1; 7 bases are shared with TRBD1. Germline V gene sequence: CDR1 ENHRY, CDR2 SYGVKD. V lost 2 bases to trimming and J lost 7 bases; unmatched junction nucleotides: 14. The CDR3 covers 17 residues.

About this clone: One end of the junction fails to match germline, which may point to a read error. The chain is built from TRBV4-1 and TRBJ1-3; possible D gene TRBD1, 5 bases. In germline, CDR1 is MGHRA, CDR2 YSYEKL. The CDR3 runs 17 residues. CDR3 loop: CASSQDPGGRTGNTIYF. The CDR3 coding sequence is TGCGCCAGCAGCCAAGACCCCGGGGGGAGGACTGGTAACACCATATATTTT.

The chain carries TRBV5-5 and TRBJ2-7; D may be TRBD2 (7 bases). With 2 bases removed from V and 3 bases from J, the gap between germline ends came to 18 bases. This CDR3 is built from 16 residues. CDR1 SGHKS and CDR2 YYEKEE come from the germline V gene (reference sequence). CDR3 DNA sequence: TGTGCCAGCAGCTTAACAGGGAGGGAGCGATACTACGAGCAGTACTTC. Translating it yields CASSLTGRERYYEQYF.

This chain connects TRBV7-3 to TRBJ2-3; D perhaps matches TRBD2 (6 bases). The V and J ends lost 5 bases and 6 bases respectively, with 12 bases between them. CDR1 and CDR2 (germline): SGHTA, FQGTGA. The CDR3 is 13 amino acids. This CDR3 reads CASSLLASDTQYF. DNA of the CDR3: TGTGCCAGCAGCCTACTAGCTTCGGATACGCAGTATTTT.

V gene TRBV2 combines with J gene TRBJ1-5, with 7 bases identical to TRBD1. There are 15 residues in the CDR3. The junction had 7 bases not matched to a gene; V was cut back by 6 bases and J by 2 bases. The germline CDR1 and CDR2 sequences are SNHLY and FYNNEI. The CDR3 DNA sequence: TGTGCCAGCAGCGGACAGGCCAGGGGCAATCAGCCCCAGCATTTT. It encodes CASSGQARGNQPQHF.

The chain couples TRBV7-3 to TRBJ2-7, with TRBD1 matching 9 bases. Germline-derived CDR1 and CDR2 are SGHTA and FQGTGA. This CDR3 is 14 amino acids long. The trim removed 5 bases at V and 4 bases at J, leaving 6 bases unmatched. The CDR3 here is CASSPRTGEYEQYF. CDR3 in DNA: TGTGCCAGCAGCCCACGGACAGGGGAGTACGAGCAGTACTTC. Full variable domain (outside the CDR3, taken from reference TRBV7-3 and TRBJ2-7): GAGVSQTPSNKVTEKGKYVELRCDPISGHTALYWYRQSLGQGPEFLIYFQGTGAADDSGLPNDRFFAVRPEGSVSTLKIQRTERGDSAVYLCASSPRTGEYEQYFGPGTRLTVT.

This chain connects TRBV6-1 to TRBJ2-7; 10 nucleotides line up with TRBD1. V dropped 5 bases and J dropped 2; count of bases not matched to a gene: 3. The V gene's germline CDR1 is MNHNS and CDR2 SASEGT. The CDR3 length is 14 residues. CDR3 residues: CASSWDRGPYEQYF. The CDR3 coding sequence is TGTGCCAGCAGTTGGGACAGGGGACCCTACGAGCAGTACTTC.

This clone has a handful of counts. The chain employs TRBV2 and TRBJ2-6; D possibly corresponds to TRBD1 (5 bases). The germline V and J ends were trimmed by 1 base and 2 bases, with 6 bases remaining between them. Germline CDR1 is SNHLY and CDR2 is FYNNEI. This CDR3 region has 15 residues. DNA for the CDR3: TGTGCCAGCAGTGAAGTCAGGGCTGGGGCCAACGTCCTGACTTTC. It codes for CASSEVRAGANVLTF. The whole variable domain, remainder taken from reference TRBV2 and TRBJ2-6, is EPEVTQTPSHQVTQMGQEVILRCVPISNHLYFYWYRQILGQKVEFLVSFYNNEISEKSEIFDDQFSVERPDGSNFTLKIRSTKLEDSAMYFCASSEVRAGANVLTFGAGSRLTVL.

This clone has only a few counts. Additional DNA sequences in this sample encode the identical CDR3. The chain carries TRBV30 and TRBJ1-1, with D uncertain. Per the germline V gene, CDR1 is GTSNPN and CDR2 is SVGIG (reference sequence). This CDR3 has 13 amino acids. Trimming took off 0 bases at V and 0 bases at J, with 5 bases between the two ends. CDR3 nucleotide sequence: TGTGCCTGGAGTGTGTCTATGAACACTGAAGCTTTCTTT. Translating it yields CAWSVSMNTEAFF.

This clone was seen more than once but under ten times. The V call is TRBV6-5, the J call TRBJ2-1, with 8 positions matching TRBD2. CDR1 is MNHEY, CDR2 SVGAGI, per germline. The CDR3 is made up of 14 amino acids. With V trimmed by 5 bases and J by 2 bases, 2 bases remained unmatched. CDR3 sequence: CASSVGGAYNEQFF. The CDR3 bases are TGTGCCAGCAGTGTCGGGGGGGCCTACAATGAGCAGTTCTTC.

This chain connects TRBV6-5 to TRBJ2-3; 7 bases are shared with TRBD2. The CDR3 totals 16 residues. V lost 0 bases to trimming and J lost 2 bases; unmatched junction nucleotides: 5. Germline CDR1 MNHEY, CDR2 SVGAGI. The CDR3 coding sequence is TGTGCCAGCAGTTACTCACCGAGCGGGATCACAGATACGCAGTATTTT. Residues: CASSYSPSGITDTQYF.

V and J are TRBV5-4 and TRBJ2-5, with 8 positions matching TRBD2. This CDR3 is 15 amino acids long. The germline gives CDR1 SGHNT, CDR2 YYREEE (reference sequence). Trimming at V came to 3 bases and at J to 5 bases, leaving 9 bases not matched to a gene. For the CDR3, the DNA is TGTGCCAGCAGCTCCAGCGGGGGACTGGGGGAGACCCAGTACTTC. Translating gives CASSSSGGLGETQYF.

The V gene is TRBV6-1, the J gene TRBJ1-6, with TRBD1 identical over 7 bases. CDR1 is MNHNS and CDR2 is SASEGT in the germline V gene. The CDR3 contains 15 residues. V dropped 4 bases and J dropped 12; count of bases not matched to a gene: 12. The CDR3: CASSAIGQGVVPLHF. Here the CDR3 DNA reads TGTGCCAGCAGTGCGATTGGTCAGGGGGTCGTACCCCTCCACTTT.

The genes are TRBV27 and TRBJ2-7; perhaps TRBD2 as D (5 bases). The V gene lost 2 bases and the J gene lost 7 bases, with 12 bases spanning the gap. There are 13 residues in the CDR3. CDR1 is MNHEY, CDR2 SMNVEV, per germline (reference sequence). Here the CDR3 reads CASSLDYLMEQYF. CDR3 nucleotides: TGTGCCAGCAGTTTAGACTATCTCATGGAGCAGTACTTC.

This chain joins TRBV6-1 and TRBJ2-7; D possibly corresponds to TRBD1 (6 bases). Trimming removed 6 bases at V and 0 bases at J, with 18 bases between. The CDR3 length is 16 residues. Germline-derived CDR1 and CDR2 are MNHNS and SASEGT. CDR3 residues: CASREPTGTGSYEQYF. The CDR3 DNA sequence: TGTGCCAGCAGGGAACCCACAGGGACGGGCTCCTACGAGCAGTACTTC.

The rearrangement joins TRBV6-5 to TRBJ1-6; tentative D call: TRBD1 (5 bases). V was cut by 6 bases and J by 0 bases, with 9 bases left in between. Germline assignment: CDR1 MNHEY and CDR2 SVGAGI. The CDR3 spans 15 residues. Here the CDR3 DNA reads TGTGCCAGCAGACGGGGGAGCTCCTATAATTCACCCCTCCACTTT. Its translation: CASRRGSSYNSPLHF.

The chain carries TRBV4-1 and TRBJ1-1; D gene unclear. This CDR3 is built from 15 residues. CDR1 is MGHRA and CDR2 is YSYEKL in the germline V gene. The ends were cut back, 6 bases at V and 0 bases at J, with 14 bases in the middle. CDR3 in DNA: TGCGCCAGCAGAACCCACGCGTCTTTGAACACTGAAGCTTTCTTT. The encoded protein is CASRTHASLNTEAFF.

V and J are TRBV30 and TRBJ1-4; tentatively, D is TRBD1 (5 bases). The CDR3 sequence is 14 residues long. Trimming took 0 bases from V and 6 from J, leaving 11 bases between them. Germline V lookup: CDR1 GTSNPN, CDR2 SVGIG (reference sequence). CDR3 amino acids: CAWSVKGHDEKLFF. DNA of the CDR3: TGTGCCTGGAGTGTAAAGGGGCATGATGAAAAACTGTTTTTT. Drawing the rest from reference TRBV30 and TRBJ1-4, the complete variable domain is SQTIHQWPATLVQPVGSPLSLECTVEGTSNPNLYWYRQAAGRGLQLLFYSVGIGQISSEVPQNLSASRPQDRQFILSSKKLLLSDSGFYLCAWSVKGHDEKLFFGSGTQLSVL.

V and J are TRBV19 and TRBJ2-1; maybe TRBD2 (6 bases). The germline V and J ends were trimmed by 8 bases and 0 bases, with 11 bases remaining between them. Looked up from germline, CDR1 is LNHDA and CDR2 is SQIVND (reference sequence). The CDR3 is 14 residues long. CDR3 residues: CASGTGVSYNEQFF. The CDR3 DNA sequence: TGTGCCAGTGGGACGGGGGTCTCCTACAATGAGCAGTTCTTC.

This sequence joins TRBV29-1 and TRBJ2-4, with D maybe TRBD1 (6 bases). Trimming took 6 bases from V and 2 from J, leaving 11 bases between them. CDR1 is SQVTM and CDR2 is ANQGSEA in the germline V gene. The length of the CDR3 is 13 residues. DNA of the CDR3: TGCAGCGTAGCCGGACAGTCCAAAAACATTCAGTACTTC. It codes for CSVAGQSKNIQYF.

The V gene is TRBV7-8, the J gene TRBJ1-3; no reliable D call. V lost 0 bases and J lost 0, with 6 bases in between. This CDR3 is 15 amino acids long. Germline V gene lookup returns CDR1 SGHVS and CDR2 FQNEAQ. In DNA, the CDR3 is TGTGCCAGCAGCTTAGCCACGAGCTCTGGAAACACCATATATTTT. It translates to CASSLATSSGNTIYF.

The rearrangement links TRBV5-4 to TRBJ1-2; 9 bases match TRBD1. This CDR3 has 14 residues. The J segment lost 5 bases and the V segment lost 1 base, leaving 3 bases of the junction unmatched. CDR1 and CDR2 (germline): SGHNT, YYREEE (reference sequence). For the CDR3, the DNA is TGTGCCAGCAGCTTGCGGGACAGGGCGTATGGCTACACCTTC. Translation: CASSLRDRAYGYTF. Filled out from reference TRBV5-4 and TRBJ1-2, the complete variable domain reads ETGVTQSPTHLIKTRGQQVTLRCSSQSGHNTVSWYQQALGQGPQFIFQYYREEENGRGNFPPRFSGLQFPNYSSELNVNALELDDSALYLCASSLRDRAYGYTFGSGTRLTVV.

CDR3 sequence reads: CASARTGGDPEAFF. DNA of the CDR3: TGTGCTAGTGCCCGGACAGGGGGTGACCCTGAAGCTTTCTTT. This sequence joins TRBV12-5 and TRBJ1-1, with TRBD1 matching 10 bases. From germline, CDR1 is LGHNT and CDR2 FRNRAP. V shed 7 bases, J shed 6 bases, and the junction held 8 bases outside the gene matches. The CDR3 is made up of 14 amino acids.

The chain couples TRBV6-1 to TRBJ2-1; perhaps TRBD1 as D (6 bases). There are 14 residues in the CDR3. The germline CDR1 and CDR2 sequences are MNHNS and SASEGT. V lost 6 bases, J lost 9 bases, and 18 bases lay in between. The CDR3 sequence: CASSEVQGVSEQFF. The CDR3 coding sequence is TGTGCCAGCAGCGAGGTACAGGGTGTGAGTGAGCAGTTCTTC.

The genes are TRBV11-2 and TRBJ1-6; D call uncertain. Looked up from germline, CDR1 is SGHAT and CDR2 is FQNNGV. The CDR3 length is 13 residues. The ends were cut back, 2 bases at V and 5 bases at J, with 4 bases in the middle. The CDR3 spells CASSLTDNSPLHF. Here the CDR3 DNA reads TGTGCCAGCAGCTTAACGGATAATTCACCCCTCCACTTT.